This entry lists 26 T cell receptor beta chains sequenced from one sample in a study of OX40 agonist ivuxolimab in advanced cancers. Method: immunoSEQ multiplex PCR; TCRdb's copy keeps in-frame clones and lacks some. The sample yields approximately 11,000 clones, more than 60% seen once. This sample comprised CD4+ or CD8+ T cells sorted from blood, obtained in a trial of the OX40 agonist ivuxolimab. The receptors derive from an adult with an advanced solid tumor such as melanoma, head and neck, liver or kidney cancer.

This chain uses TRBV28 with TRBJ1-1; D is ambiguous. Trimming shortened V by 3 bases and J by 4 bases, and 6 bases separated the two germline ends. The length of the CDR3 is 12 residues. The germline V gene has CDR1 MDHEN and CDR2 SYDVKM. CDR3 sequence (DNA): TGTGCCAGCAGTTTGCGCGGCACTGAAGCTTTCTTT. Protein: CASSLRGTEAFF.

The J gene is TRBJ2-3, the V gene TRBV4-3, with 7 bases aligning to TRBD2. The CDR3 loop spans 18 amino acids. Germline assignment: CDR1 LGHNA and CDR2 YSLEER. The V segment lost 0 bases and the J segment 2 bases; nucleotides outside the gene matches: 11. The CDR3 region has the DNA TGCGCCAGCAGCCAAGACCCCCCCGGCGGGGGAATCACAGATACGCAGTATTTT. Translation gives CASSQDPPGGGITDTQYF.

V usage is TRBV6-1 and J usage is TRBJ1-2; 7 bases match TRBD1. This CDR3 has 15 amino acids. CDR1 is MNHNS, CDR2 SASEGT, per germline. V was pared by 7 bases and J by 1 base, with 9 bases of the junction left unmatched. CDR3 in DNA: TGTGCCAGCACCGTCCTGGGACAGCTTAACTATGGCTACACCTTC. It specifies CASTVLGQLNYGYTF.

A single count supports this clone. The chain recombines TRBV11-1 with TRBJ2-3, with TRBD2 identical over 10 bases. V lost 5 bases, J lost 4 bases, and 6 bases stayed unmatched. This CDR3 has 15 residues. Germline CDR1 reads SGHAT; CDR2 reads FQDESV (reference sequence). The CDR3 loop is CASSPLAGGSDTQYF. The CDR3, as DNA: TGTGCCAGCAGCCCCTTAGCGGGAGGTTCAGATACGCAGTATTTT.

V usage is TRBV5-1 and J usage is TRBJ2-3; TRBD1 matches at 7 bases. Trimming cost V 5 bases and J 0 bases; bases outside gene matches: 12. The germline V gene has CDR1 SGHRS and CDR2 YFSETQ. The CDR3 covers 17 residues. The CDR3 sequence: CASRRTTGDRSTDTQYF. The CDR3 region has the DNA TGCGCCAGCAGACGTACCACAGGGGATCGGAGCACAGATACGCAGTATTTT.

V gene TRBV9 combines with J gene TRBJ1-1, with 8 bases aligning to TRBD1. CDR1 SGDLS and CDR2 YYNGEE come from the germline V gene. The length of the CDR3 is 15 residues. V trimming: 2 bases; J trimming: 1 base; junction bases outside the gene matches: 4. CDR3 sequence reads: CASSVSGTGNTEAFF. The CDR3 region has the DNA TGTGCCAGCAGCGTCTCCGGGACAGGGAACACTGAAGCTTTCTTT.

This clone was recorded a few times. This chain links TRBV28 with TRBJ2-7; D not certain. Germline values: CDR1 MDHEN, CDR2 SYDVKM. V lost 4 bases and J 5 bases, leaving 6 bases between the germline ends. The CDR3 sequence is 11 residues long. The CDR3 nucleotides read TGTGCCAGCAGTTACCCGGACGAGCAGTACTTC. This sequence encodes CASSYPDEQYF.

The CDR3, as DNA: TGTGCCAGCAGCAAAACCGGGACAGGGACTCTCAATGAGCAGTTCTTC. Protein product: CASSKTGTGTLNEQFF. The chain combines TRBV7-3 with TRBJ2-1; 9 bases align to TRBD1. Germline V gene lookup returns CDR1 SGHTA and CDR2 FQGTGA. The J segment lost 6 bases and the V segment lost 5 bases, leaving 11 bases of the junction unmatched. The CDR3 has 16 amino acids.

This sequence joins TRBV6-1 and TRBJ2-7; D not resolved. V shed 6 bases and J shed 0 bases, with 15 bases lying between them. CDR1 is MNHNS, CDR2 SASEGT, per germline. There are 15 residues in the CDR3. CDR3 sequence reads: CASRPVPGSSYEQYF. CDR3 DNA: TGTGCCAGCAGACCGGTTCCAGGCAGCTCCTACGAGCAGTACTTC.

The rearrangement links TRBV27 to TRBJ2-7, with 12 bases matching TRBD1. J was trimmed by 7 bases and V by 8 bases; bases with no gene match: 12. Germline V gene data show CDR1 as MNHEY and CDR2 as SMNVEV (reference sequence). The CDR3 totals 15 residues. CDR3 DNA: TGTGCCAGCTCACCCTCGGGACAGGGGGCGGGAGAGCAGTACTTC. Encoded protein: CASSPSGQGAGEQYF.

CDR3 loop: CASEGTGVSNQPQHF. CDR3 DNA: TGTGCCAGCGAGGGGACAGGGGTGAGCAATCAGCCCCAGCATTTT. The chain combines TRBV28 with TRBJ1-5; 10 bases are shared with TRBD1. The germline V gene encodes CDR1 MDHEN and CDR2 SYDVKM. Trimming removed 8 bases from V and 1 base from J; junction bases left unmatched: 5. There are 15 residues in the CDR3.

This chain links TRBV19 with TRBJ1-5, with D maybe TRBD1 (5 bases). With 3 bases removed from V and 2 bases from J, the gap between germline ends came to 5 bases. The length of the CDR3 is 13 residues. Germline V CDR1 and CDR2: LNHDA, SQIVND (reference sequence). CDR3 region: CASSMTGNQPQHF. CDR3 DNA: TGTGCCAGTAGTATGACAGGCAATCAGCCCCAGCATTTT.

This CDR3 reads CASSAGQGGAYEQYF. The CDR3 bases are TGTGCCAGCAGTGCGGGACAGGGGGGAGCCTACGAGCAGTACTTC. V and J are TRBV6-1 and TRBJ2-7; TRBD1 agrees at 11 bases. With 4 bases clipped from V and 2 bases from J, the junction kept 4 bases outside the gene matches. The CDR3 has 15 amino acids. The germline V gene has CDR1 MNHNS and CDR2 SASEGT.

The V gene is TRBV7-8, the J gene TRBJ2-3; either TRBD1 or TRBD2 may fit D (5 bases each). V shed 5 bases and J shed 4 bases, with 22 bases lying between them. Germline CDR1 is SGHVS and CDR2 is FQNEAQ. This CDR3 region has 17 residues. Here the CDR3 DNA reads TGTGCCAGCAGCAGCCTGGGAAGGGGAGAGGTCGCAGATACGCAGTATTTT. Translating it yields CASSSLGRGEVADTQYF.

The J gene is TRBJ2-3, the V gene TRBV5-8; the D is unclear. Germline V gene lookup returns CDR1 SGHTS and CDR2 YDEGEE. Deletions cut 2 bases from V and 4 bases from J, with 14 bases between. This CDR3 is built from 15 residues. The CDR3 DNA follows: TGTGCCAGCAGCTTAACAGTCGGAGAATCAGATACGCAGTATTTT. As protein: CASSLTVGESDTQYF.

The table lists this clone with a count of one. The chain uses TRBV11-3 and TRBJ2-1; D gene unclear. Germline values: CDR1 SGHNT, CDR2 YENEEA. The CDR3 is made up of 11 amino acids. V was cut by 0 bases and J by 8 bases, with 2 bases left in between. This chain's CDR3 is CASSLEDEQFF. CDR3 nucleotides: TGTGCCAGCAGCTTAGAAGATGAGCAGTTCTTC.

CDR3 in amino acids: CASSSLSHTDTQYF. As DNA, the CDR3 is TGTGCCAGCAGCTCCCTAAGTCACACAGATACGCAGTATTTT. V is TRBV5-4 and J is TRBJ2-3; the D is unclear. This CDR3 is 14 amino acids long. Germline V gene sequence: CDR1 SGHNT, CDR2 YYREEE (reference sequence). Trimming removed 3 bases from V and 2 bases from J, with 10 bases in between.

The chain is built from TRBV7-9 and TRBJ1-1; the D gene is possibly TRBD1 (5 bases). V lost 10 bases, J lost 1 base, and 10 bases lay in between. Germline CDR1 SEHNR, CDR2 FQNEAQ (reference sequence). This CDR3 has 12 amino acids. This CDR3 is CATRGGNTEAFF. The DNA of the CDR3 is TGTGCCACCCGGGGGGGGAACACTGAAGCTTTCTTT.

The V gene is TRBV4-3, the J gene TRBJ2-7, with D unresolved. The CDR3 has 11 residues. V lost 0 bases to trimming and J lost 7 bases, with 4 bases between them. CDR1 is LGHNA, CDR2 YSLEER, per germline. The CDR3 is CASSQEQEQYF. CDR3 coding DNA: TGCGCCAGCAGCCAAGAGCAGGAGCAGTACTTC.

V and J are TRBV18 and TRBJ2-3; 9 nucleotides line up with TRBD2. Germline V gene data show CDR1 as KGHSH and CDR2 as LQKENI. The CDR3 has 16 residues. V dropped 3 bases and J dropped 6; count of bases not matched to a gene: 10. The CDR3 region is CASSPGTSLRHDTQYF. The CDR3, as DNA: TGTGCCAGCTCACCGGGGACTAGCCTAAGACACGATACGCAGTATTTT.

This rearrangement joins TRBV4-1 to TRBJ2-1, with TRBD2 matching over 7 bases. This CDR3 spans 16 amino acids. The ends lost 0 bases at V and 4 bases at J; junction bases unmatched: 6. CDR1 MGHRA and CDR2 YSYEKL come from the germline V gene. CDR3 bases: TGCGCCAGCAGCCAAGATGCCCTAGCGGAGTACAATGAGCAGTTCTTC. Residues: CASSQDALAEYNEQFF.

This clone is medium-sized (0.01 to 0.1%). This rearrangement joins TRBV7-6 to TRBJ1-1, with D possibly TRBD1 on 6 matching bases. V dropped 4 bases and J dropped 7 bases, with 13 bases sitting between them. This CDR3 region has 13 residues. From germline, CDR1 is SGHVS and CDR2 FNYEAQ. The CDR3 spells CASSSPGGNEAFF. CDR3 DNA sequence: TGTGCCAGCAGCTCCCCGGGGGGCAATGAAGCTTTCTTT.

J is TRBJ2-5 and V is TRBV7-9; tentatively, D is TRBD1 or TRBD2 (5 bases each). V dropped 5 bases and J dropped 5 bases, with 18 bases sitting between them. This CDR3 is built from 15 residues. Germline assignment: CDR1 SEHNR and CDR2 FQNEAQ (reference sequence). This chain's CDR3 is CASSPAEGSAETQYF. The CDR3 DNA is TGTGCCAGCAGCCCAGCAGAGGGGTCGGCGGAGACCCAGTACTTC.

DNA for the CDR3: TGTGCCAGCAGCGTAGTACTAGCGGGAACCGGGGAGCTGTTTTTT. It codes for CASSVVLAGTGELFF. This chain links TRBV9 with TRBJ2-2; TRBD2 matches 10 bases. The length of the CDR3 is 15 residues. Germline loops: CDR1 SGDLS, CDR2 YYNGEE. The trim removed 0 bases at V and 5 bases at J, leaving 1 base unmatched.

This chain uses TRBV7-3 with TRBJ2-6; 7 positions agree with TRBD1. The V gene's germline CDR1 is SGHTA and CDR2 FQGTGA. CDR3 length equals 16 residues. J gave up 0 bases and V 6 bases, and 5 bases lay outside the gene matches. The CDR3 DNA sequence: TGTGCCAGCAGAACACAGGGGAACTCTGGGGCCAACGTCCTGACTTTC. Residues: CASRTQGNSGANVLTF. Full variable domain (outside the CDR3, taken from reference TRBV7-3 and TRBJ2-6): GAGVSQTPSNKVTEKGKYVELRCDPISGHTALYWYRQSLGQGPEFLIYFQGTGAADDSGLPNDRFFAVRPEGSVSTLKIQRTERGDSAVYLCASRTQGNSGANVLTFGAGSRLTVL.

V usage is TRBV4-3 and J usage is TRBJ2-2, with D possibly matching TRBD1 (6 bases). Germline loops: CDR1 LGHNA, CDR2 YSLEER. The CDR3 loop spans 15 amino acids. V lost 8 bases, J lost 2 bases, and 15 bases lay in between. CDR3 amino acids: CASSRDTTNTGELFF. CDR3 nucleotides: TGCGCCAGCTCCCGGGACACCACCAACACCGGGGAGCTGTTTTTT.